This is a list of T cell receptor beta chains from one sample in a study of CD8 T cells in Susac syndrome. MiXCR, applied by TCRdb to the immunoSEQ multiplex PCR reads, yields one record per CDR3 protein. The profile shows 330,000 or so distinct CDR3 sequences, approximately 85% of them singletons. What was sequenced was CD8+ T cells from PBMCs. These receptors all come from a human donor with multiple sclerosis. Both conserved end residues are trimmed from each CDR3.

>TRBV7-6
ASSFRGGANYGYT
>TRBV12-3/TRBV12-4
ASSLASITYNEQF
>TRBV5-6
ASSLGLGEETQY
>TRBV24-1
ATSEQGGEQVETQY
>TRBV2
ASSEGGQQGPTEAF
>TRBV18
ASSSGMDVDEKLF
>TRBV27
ASSLSADHGQF
>TRBV28
ASSLPEAYSNQPQH
>TRBV28
ASFYGGRSNEQF
>TRBV27
ASSTDGRQF
>TRBV11-2
ASSLLGSLSTDTQY
>TRBV7-8
ASSFLRERPRNEQF
>TRBV19
ASSIGTSGSNEQF
>TRBV20-1
SARDIGRTGTSATGELF
>TRBV4-3
ASSQDGASNSYEQY
>TRBV12-3/TRBV12-4
ASTTPQVLNEQF
>TRBV7-9
ASSSPGQGADTQY
>TRBV27
ASSLNAQRSYYEQY
>TRBV2
ASSPDKPYEQY
>TRBV27
ASSLSSGMGQPQH
>TRBV7-9
ASSLGVRGPGTEAF
>TRBV28
ASSPPDRGLADEQF
>TRBV20-1
SADPGLAGVEGSYEQY
>TRBV6-5
ASSGSGIGGDEQF
>TRBV7-6
ASSFGRGKGEKLF
>TRBV15
ATSRSALAPVSSYEQF
>TRBV30
AWSISNTEAF
>TRBV5-6
ASSLAAGVGEAF
>TRBV10-2
ASRDRDQGNEQF
>TRBV19
ASSTISGLDTQY
>TRBV11-2
ASSLGRGAEQY
>TRBV12-3/TRBV12-4
ASSFGLAVLGNTGELF
>TRBV27
ASSLHTGELF
>TRBV29-1
SVEGEYQETQY
>TRBV30
AWTHAGTTDTQY
>TRBV12-3/TRBV12-4
ASSPGLGGLEQY
>TRBV12-3/TRBV12-4
ATQGLAAYNEQF
>TRBV12-3/TRBV12-4
ASSFSRADPNGYT
>TRBV29-1
SVEGRGNTEAF
>TRBV5-4
ASSFQGGTYEQY
>TRBV13
ASSTLGSGQTRETQY
>TRBV7-2
ASSDFSGSLYEQY
>TRBV11-3
ASSPARGHTGELF
>TRBV4-3
ASSQGTGGVETQY
>TRBV7-6
ASSYLIAGGQETQY
>TRBV7-2
ASSLGNTAFYGYT
>TRBV7-2
ASSLVGPAYEQY
>TRBV7-9
ASSPGGRSSYEQY